This T cell receptor beta chain is from a study of blood T cell repertoires in COVID-19. Study-wide context: The United States, Italy and Spain were the sources of the acute and convalescent COVID-19 samples. Sources were T cells, B-cell-depleted T cells, or PBMCs; the material itself was cDNA or gDNA.

How the authors handled the data: Researchers report that nucleated cell counts were estimated from reference gene primer amplification. TCRdb's table, derived via immunoSEQ multiplex PCR, lists solely in-frame clones and lacks some. For V, J and clone size, that table is used; D and trimming come from the DNA. This table holds roughly 230,000 clones, around nine tenths found once. The germline V and J ends were trimmed by 5 bases and 1 base, with 11 bases remaining between them. CDR1 and CDR2 (germline): SNHLY, FYNNEI. This CDR3 comprises 14 residues. The chain has TRBV2 and TRBJ1-1; maybe TRBD1 (5 bases). The TCR originated in a woman younger than 45 with acute COVID-19. The material sequenced was PBMCs or T cells enriched from blood (not recorded which). The CDR3 DNA reads TGTGCCAGCAGTTTATTCCAGGGGAACACTGAAGCTTTCTTT. As protein: CASSLFQGNTEAFF.